This entry lists 9 T cell receptor beta chains sequenced from one sample in a study of control samples from healthy donors and cancer patients. Sequencing used immunoSEQ multiplex PCR; TCRdb keeps in-frame clones, though not all of them. The sample yields 95,000 to 150,000 clones, around 87% seen once. Input material: blood. The source is a man aged 40-55 years in good health.

The V and J genes are TRBV6-1 and TRBJ2-4; no reliable D call. V was trimmed by 1 base and J by 8 bases, leaving 12 bases between them. In germline, CDR1 is MNHNS, CDR2 SASEGT. The CDR3 contains 14 residues. The chain's CDR3 is CASSEVTPKDIQYF. For the CDR3, the DNA is TGTGCCAGCAGTGAAGTAACACCAAAGGACATTCAGTACTTC.

The chain joins TRBV7-9 to TRBJ1-6; TRBD1 might be the D (6 bases). The V gene's germline CDR1 is SEHNR and CDR2 FQNEAQ (reference sequence). The CDR3 sequence is 15 residues long. V lost 5 bases to trimming and J lost 10 bases, with 18 bases between them. CDR3 bases: TGTGCCAGCAGCCCCGACAGGACCTTAGGATCACCCCTCCACTTT. Its protein product is CASSPDRTLGSPLHF. Using reference TRBV7-9 and TRBJ1-6 for the parts outside the CDR3, the full variable domain is DTGVSQNPRHKITKRGQNVTFRCDPISEHNRLYWYRQTLGQGPEFLTYFQNEAQLEKSRLLSDRFSAERPKGSFSTLEIQRTEQGDSAMYLCASSPDRTLGSPLHFGNGTRLTVT.

V gene TRBV6-5 combines with J gene TRBJ2-7; D might be TRBD1 or TRBD2, each matching 5 bases. Germline CDR1 and CDR2: MNHEY and SVGAGI. The CDR3 has 14 amino acids. V was trimmed by 6 bases and J by 9 bases, leaving 21 bases between them. The CDR3 region has the DNA TGTGCCAGCAGGCCTCCGGGACCGAATACGCCGCAGTACTTC. It is translated as CASRPPGPNTPQYF.

V and J are TRBV30 and TRBJ2-3; weak D call: TRBD1 (6 bases). The V gene lost 5 bases and the J gene lost 6 bases, with 18 bases spanning the gap. The length of the CDR3 is 14 residues. In germline, CDR1 is GTSNPN, CDR2 SVGIG (reference sequence). The CDR3 DNA reads TGTGCCTGGGATACCGGGACAACTATGGATACGCAGTATTTT. Protein product: CAWDTGTTMDTQYF.

The chain carries TRBV25-1 and TRBJ2-3, with a possible D match to TRBD2 (6 bases). The V gene lost 1 base and the J gene lost 5 bases, with 16 bases spanning the gap. The germline V gene has CDR1 MGHDK and CDR2 SYGVNS. This CDR3 has 16 residues. CDR3 in amino acids: CASSESGGDSGDTQYF. The DNA for the CDR3 is TGTGCCAGCAGTGAATCGGGCGGGGACTCTGGAGATACGCAGTATTTT.

The rearrangement joins TRBV5-1 to TRBJ2-5; 8 bases map to TRBD2. Germline V gene sequence: CDR1 SGHRS, CDR2 YFSETQ. The J segment lost 5 bases and the V segment lost 2 bases, leaving 5 bases of the junction unmatched. This CDR3 spans 14 amino acids. Written as DNA, the CDR3 is TGCGCCAGCAGCTTCGGGGCGGGGGGTGAGACCCAGTACTTC. Translating gives CASSFGAGGETQYF.

The chain combines TRBV25-1 with TRBJ2-2; tentatively, D is TRBD2 (5 bases). Trimming removed 7 bases from V and 4 bases from J, with 19 bases in between. CDR1 and CDR2 from the germline V gene are MGHDK and SYGVNS. This CDR3 comprises 16 residues. The DNA for the CDR3 is TGTGCCAGCACCCCAGGCCGAGGGCTTGGCACCGGGGAGCTGTTTTTT. Translated, it gives CASTPGRGLGTGELFF.

This chain connects TRBV18 to TRBJ1-3; maybe TRBD1 (5 bases). The V end was cut by 5 bases, the J end by 3 bases, with 14 bases between. Looked up from germline, CDR1 is KGHSH and CDR2 is LQKENI. The CDR3 is 15 amino acids. The CDR3 bases are TGTGCCAGCTCAGAGTCCGGGGCCTATGGAAACACCATATATTTT. It encodes CASSESGAYGNTIYF.

J is TRBJ2-1 and V is TRBV5-1, with 8 bases identical to TRBD2. This CDR3 has 16 amino acids. J was trimmed by 2 bases and V by 0 bases; bases with no gene match: 4. Germline-derived CDR1 and CDR2 are SGHRS and YFSETQ. DNA for the CDR3: TGCGCCAGCAGCTTGGTGGCGGGGGGACCCTACAATGAGCAGTTCTTC. It encodes CASSLVAGGPYNEQFF.